A selection of T cell receptor beta chains follows, all from one sample in a study of blood T cell repertoires in COVID-19. The method was immunoSEQ multiplex PCR; TCRdb's version includes in-frame clones alone and lacks a portion of them. The sample contains 40,000 to 55,000 clones, roughly 89% of which appear only once. Sequencing was done on a sample of peripheral blood. These receptors all stem from a woman of 80 years or more with acute or convalescent COVID-19. Both conserved end residues are part of each CDR3. A D gene is named only where the DNA matches it firmly.

CDR3aa	d_gene	j_gene	v_gene
CASSESKFGTGGFGELFF	TRBD1	TRBJ2-2	TRBV10-2
CASSILGGKEQFF	TRBD2	TRBJ2-1	TRBV11-1
CASSQNYMNTEAFF	.	TRBJ1-1	TRBV3-1/TRBV3-2
CASSLDGTSGANEQFF	TRBD2	TRBJ2-1	TRBV11-2
CASSVDSNEQFF	.	TRBJ2-1	TRBV19
CASSLNSNQPQHF	.	TRBJ1-5	TRBV12-3/TRBV12-4
CASSIQQGQAEAFF	.	TRBJ1-1	TRBV19
CASSPLTGGAGDTQYF	TRBD2	TRBJ2-3	TRBV5-1
CASSLTGGWYTEAFF	.	TRBJ1-1	TRBV5-1
CATSEHRTGVEGYTF	TRBD1	TRBJ1-2	TRBV24-1
CASSLFQGVTGELFF	TRBD1	TRBJ2-2	TRBV28
CASSLVRGTEAFF	.	TRBJ1-1	TRBV5-8
CASRPQAPSGNTIYF	.	TRBJ1-3	TRBV6-5
CASSPARSYEQYF	.	TRBJ2-7	TRBV18
CASSPGSPSTDTQYF	.	TRBJ2-3	TRBV5-1
CATSDLGSTGGDSPLHF	TRBD1	TRBJ1-6	TRBV24-1
CASSQDKNTEAFF	.	TRBJ1-1	TRBV18
CASSPDRGTDTQYF	TRBD1	TRBJ2-3	TRBV7-2
CASSIGGRRAEAFF	.	TRBJ1-1	TRBV19
CASGGLAGYTGELFF	TRBD2	TRBJ2-2	TRBV6-5
CASSAAPRGTQYF	.	TRBJ2-5	TRBV10-1
CASSIAGGQYSNQPQHF	TRBD1	TRBJ1-5	TRBV19
CASTPDTPTNEKLFF	.	TRBJ1-4	TRBV28
CASSDRTGNSPLHF	TRBD1	TRBJ1-6	TRBV7-9
CASRILGGQGTGELFF	.	TRBJ2-2	TRBV10-2
CSVERGLAGGETQYF	TRBD2	TRBJ2-5	TRBV29-1
CASTGNSPTYEQYF	.	TRBJ2-7	TRBV6-5
CASSLMASGGNEQFF	TRBD2	TRBJ2-1	TRBV5-1
CAWSLAGALYEQYF	TRBD2	TRBJ2-7	TRBV30
CSVEDPTLQGMNTEAFF	.	TRBJ1-1	TRBV29-1
CATREGVSEQPQHF	.	TRBJ1-5	TRBV6-5
CASSTTAGNSNQPQHF	.	TRBJ1-5	TRBV21-1
CASSIRRGWETQYF	TRBD2	TRBJ2-5	TRBV19
CASSPHLTTGDGYTF	.	TRBJ1-2	TRBV7-9
CASSDRQGEEKLFF	TRBD1	TRBJ1-4	TRBV6-1
CASSIPGQGYTGELFF	.	TRBJ2-2	TRBV19
CASSRSAGQVFNEQFF	TRBD1	TRBJ2-1	TRBV7-2
CASSISGTGAFNLYGYTF	TRBD1	TRBJ1-2	TRBV19
CASSKGQGAASTDTQYF	TRBD1	TRBJ2-3	TRBV19
CASSNRGGGTGELFF	TRBD2	TRBJ2-2	TRBV28
CASQGQGGYSEAFF	TRBD1	TRBJ1-1	TRBV6-5
CASIGRTGWEYGYTF	TRBD1	TRBJ1-2	TRBV6-5
CASSVMNRGPQHF	TRBD1	TRBJ1-5	TRBV10-2
CASSEQARGTEAFF	.	TRBJ1-1	TRBV10-2
CASSQVPGDSFLAKNIQYF	TRBD1	TRBJ2-4	TRBV3-1/TRBV3-2
CASSSTGVSTGELFF	TRBD1	TRBJ2-2	TRBV5-1
CASGQADTQYF	.	TRBJ2-3	TRBV2
CATGGETGELFF	TRBD1	TRBJ2-2	TRBV10-3
CAWSPRVFQARAFF	.	TRBJ1-1	TRBV30
CASSFSLGGGEKLFF	.	TRBJ1-4	TRBV11-2
CASSLEGQPYGYTF	TRBD1	TRBJ1-2	TRBV5-1
CASSLQDSYGYTF	.	TRBJ1-2	TRBV11-1